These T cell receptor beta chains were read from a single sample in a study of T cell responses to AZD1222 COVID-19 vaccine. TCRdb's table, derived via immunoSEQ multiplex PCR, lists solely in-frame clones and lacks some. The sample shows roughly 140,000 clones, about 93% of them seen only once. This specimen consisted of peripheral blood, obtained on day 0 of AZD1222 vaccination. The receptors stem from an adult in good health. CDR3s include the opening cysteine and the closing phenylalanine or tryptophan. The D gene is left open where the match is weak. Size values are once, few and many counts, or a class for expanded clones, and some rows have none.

CASSIRGQGSTEAFF,TGTGCCAGTAGTATAAGGGGACAGGGTTCCACTGAAGCTTTCTTT,TRBJ1-1,TRBV19,TRBD1,-
CASSLPGQESSYEQYF,TGTGCCAGCAGCTTACCGGGACAGGAGAGCTCCTACGAGCAGTACTTC,TRBJ2-7,TRBV7-9,TRBD1,-
CASSQDHSMAEAFF,TGCGCCAGCAGCCAAGATCATTCGATGGCTGAAGCTTTCTTT,TRBJ1-1,TRBV4-3,-,-
CASSLGSGYEQYF,TGTGCCAGCAGCTTAGGTTCCGGCTACGAGCAGTACTTC,TRBJ2-7,TRBV7-3,-,-
CASSQDNLALRPSSYNEQFF,TGTGCCAGCAGCCAAGATAATTTGGCTTTGCGCCCGAGCTCCTACAATGAGCAGTTCTTC,TRBJ2-1,TRBV4-2,-,-
CASSVGQGGSGEQYF,TGTGCCAGCAGCGTAGGACAGGGGGGATCGGGGGAGCAGTACTTC,TRBJ2-7,TRBV9,TRBD1,-
CASSPHRDRGPYSNQPQHF,TGTGCCAGCAGTCCGCACCGGGACAGGGGCCCATATAGCAATCAGCCCCAGCATTTT,TRBJ1-5,TRBV6-6,TRBD1,-
CASSLGQGAYGYTF,TGCGCCAGCAGCTTGGGTCAGGGGGCTTATGGCTACACCTTC,TRBJ1-2,TRBV5-1,TRBD1,-
CASSIGQGPETQYF,TGTGCCAGTAGTATAGGGCAGGGCCCCGAGACCCAGTACTTC,TRBJ2-5,TRBV19,-,-
CASSYYPSGGYTF,TGTGCCAGCAGTTACTACCCGTCGGGAGGCTACACCTTC,TRBJ1-2,TRBV6-5,-,-
CASSLGLAFPGGYGNTIYF,TGTGCCAGCAGCTTAGGCCTAGCGTTCCCAGGGGGGTATGGAAACACCATATATTTT,TRBJ1-3,TRBV7-9,TRBD1,-
CASSWLGGMNTEAFF,TGTGCCAGCAGTTGGTTGGGGGGCATGAACACTGAAGCTTTCTTT,TRBJ1-1,TRBV27,-,-
CASGNHLNTEAFF,TGTGCTAGCGGAAACCACCTGAACACTGAAGCTTTCTTT,TRBJ1-1,TRBV12-5,-,-
CASSLISLGDRGRRETQYF,TGTGCCAGCAGCTTAATCTCCCTCGGGGACAGGGGCCGTAGGGAGACCCAGTACTTC,TRBJ2-5,TRBV5-6,TRBD1,-
CAARAKNIQYF,TGTGCGGCGCGAGCCAAAAACATTCAGTACTTC,TRBJ2-4,TRBV6-5,-,-
CASSARQGLTYGYTF,TGTGCCAGTAGTGCTAGACAGGGGCTTACCTATGGCTACACCTTC,TRBJ1-2,TRBV19,TRBD1,-
CASRGTAGEAFF,TGTGCCAGCAGAGGGACAGCGGGTGAAGCTTTCTTT,TRBJ1-1,TRBV21-1,-,few
CASRSGLAGDTQYF,TGTGCCAGCAGATCGGGACTAGCGGGAGATACGCAGTATTTT,TRBJ2-3,TRBV6-5,TRBD2,-
CASSTQRGRMNTEAFF,TGTGCCAGTAGTACTCAACGGGGCAGAATGAACACTGAAGCTTTCTTT,TRBJ1-1,TRBV19,-,-
CASSFWDRAAGSEQFF,TGCGCCAGCAGCTTCTGGGACAGGGCCGCGGGCAGTGAGCAGTTCTTC,TRBJ2-1,TRBV5-1,TRBD1,once
CASSLPNWGGRTDTQYF,TGTGCCAGCAGCCTTCCAAACTGGGGCGGTAGAACAGATACGCAGTATTTT,TRBJ2-3,TRBV7-6,-,-
CASSRTIAGEDETQYF,TGTGCCAGCAGTCGTACTATAGCGGGAGAGGATGAGACCCAGTACTTC,TRBJ2-5,TRBV6-2/TRBV6-3,TRBD2,-
CASSNEGDNSPLHF,TGTGCCAGCAGCAATGAGGGGGATAATTCACCCCTCCACTTT,TRBJ1-6,TRBV21-1,-,-
CASSLKAGASSPLHF,TGTGCCAGCAGCTTAAAGGCAGGGGCGAGTTCACCCCTCCACTTT,TRBJ1-6,TRBV11-2,-,-
CAISAFGSLGYEQYF,TGTGCCATCAGTGCGTTCGGATCTCTTGGTTACGAGCAGTACTTC,TRBJ2-7,TRBV10-3,-,-
CASSQDIRRGRSEAFF,TGCGCCAGCAGCCAAGATATACGAAGGGGGCGGTCGGAAGCTTTCTTT,TRBJ1-1,TRBV4-1,TRBD1,-
CSVEGNRLVTTGGFKDTGELFF,TGCAGCGTTGAGGGGAACCGATTGGTCACTACAGGGGGGTTCAAGGACACCGGGGAGCTGTTTTTT,TRBJ2-2,TRBV29-1,TRBD1,-